The subject of this entry is one TCR beta chain. Its antigen is unknown. This record comes from a study of OX40 agonist ivuxolimab in advanced cancers. Study findings and constraints: CD4+ and CD8+ T cells in blood underwent clonal expansion by week 6 at 0.1 to 3.0 mg/kg. In the 0.1-3.0 mg/kg groups, partial responders showed among the lowest expansion.

CDR1 and CDR2 (germline): MRHNA, SNTAGT. The length of the CDR3 is 14 residues. The V gene lost 5 bases and the J gene lost 5 bases, with 10 bases spanning the gap. TCRdb keeps only in-frame clones here, not all; method: immunoSEQ multiplex PCR. This sample has around 35,000 clones, with more than 60% found just once. Sample: CD4+ or CD8+ T cells sorted from blood, taken in a trial of the OX40 agonist ivuxolimab. This TCR came from an adult with an advanced solid tumor such as melanoma, head and neck, liver or kidney cancer. The chain combines TRBV6-4 with TRBJ1-6; D is ambiguous. Here the CDR3 DNA reads TGTGCCAGCAGTTCCGACGGGAATAATTCACCCCTCCACTTT. Amino acids: CASSSDGNNSPLHF.